One and the same sample provided the 18 T cell receptor beta chains below, sequenced in a study of blood T cell repertoires in COVID-19. Sequencing used immunoSEQ multiplex PCR; TCRdb keeps in-frame clones, though not all of them. The repertoire holds more than 350,000 clones, around 87% seen once, with around 9.3% in the top ten. What was sequenced was peripheral blood. The source of these receptors is a woman in her twenties or thirties with COVID-19, enrolled during active disease.

The chain carries TRBV5-4 and TRBJ2-7; 8 bases align to TRBD1. The V segment lost 4 bases and the J segment 6 bases; nucleotides outside the gene matches: 9. This CDR3 is 14 amino acids long. The germline CDR1 and CDR2 sequences are SGHNT and YYREEE (reference sequence). CDR3 region: CASSLRNRGSEQYF. The CDR3 coding sequence is TGTGCCAGCAGCCTTAGAAACAGGGGGAGCGAGCAGTACTTC.

CDR3 sequence: CASTTGSTDTQYF. The CDR3 DNA reads as TGCGCCAGCACTACGGGGAGCACAGATACGCAGTATTTT. The rearrangement links TRBV5-1 to TRBJ2-3, with D tentatively TRBD2 (5 bases). The V gene's germline CDR1 is SGHRS and CDR2 YFSETQ. Trimming removed 6 bases at V and 0 bases at J, with 8 bases between. The CDR3 loop spans 13 amino acids. The variable domain in full, completed from reference TRBV5-1 and TRBJ2-3, reads KAGVTQTPRYLIKTRGQQVTLSCSPISGHRSVSWYQQTPGQGLQFLFEYFSETQRNKGNFPGRFSGRQFSNSRSEMNVSTLELGDSALYLCASTTGSTDTQYFGPGTRLTVL.

V is TRBV4-2 and J is TRBJ2-7, with D possibly being TRBD1 (6 bases). Trimming pared 1 base from V and 3 bases from J, leaving 13 bases between. The CDR3 is 15 residues long. Germline lookup yields CDR1 LGHNA and CDR2 YNFKEQ. CDR3 sequence reads: CASSQGQALYYEQYF. The CDR3 coding sequence is TGTGCCAGCAGCCAAGGACAGGCCCTATACTACGAGCAGTACTTC.

In this sample, this clone turned up a few times. J is TRBJ1-5 and V is TRBV30; possibly TRBD1 for D (5 bases). The CDR3 is 14 residues long. Germline V CDR1 and CDR2: GTSNPN, SVGIG (reference sequence). V lost 0 bases and J 9 bases, leaving 15 bases between the germline ends. The CDR3 is CAWSVQQGGVPQHF. CDR3 coding DNA: TGTGCCTGGAGTGTACAGCAGGGTGGGGTGCCCCAGCATTTT.

The chain joins TRBV5-4 to TRBJ1-2; 10 bases fit TRBD1. The J segment lost 8 bases and the V segment lost 0 bases, leaving 7 bases of the junction unmatched. The CDR3 loop spans 15 amino acids. The germline gives CDR1 SGHNT, CDR2 YYREEE (reference sequence). This CDR3 reads CASSLADRGLIGYTF. DNA for the CDR3: TGTGCCAGCAGCTTGGCCGACAGGGGGCTGATCGGCTACACCTTC.

The chain links TRBV5-4 to TRBJ1-4, with unresolved D. V dropped 5 bases and J dropped 6 bases, with 17 bases sitting between them. Germline assignment: CDR1 SGHNT and CDR2 YYREEE (reference sequence). CDR3 length equals 15 residues. The CDR3 loop is CASSRYGREDEKLFF. DNA of the CDR3: TGTGCCAGCAGTCGGTATGGGAGGGAGGATGAAAAACTGTTTTTT.

This clone has more than one count but fewer than ten. This chain links TRBV27 with TRBJ2-7; 9 positions match TRBD2. Per the germline V gene, CDR1 is MNHEY and CDR2 is SMNVEV (reference sequence). The CDR3 sequence is 16 residues long. Trimming took 0 bases from V and 4 from J; bases not matched to a gene: 7. The CDR3 loop reads CASSLSSQGLAYEQYF. CDR3 nucleotide sequence: TGTGCCAGCAGTTTATCGAGTCAGGGACTAGCTTACGAGCAGTACTTC.

This rearrangement joins TRBV24-1 to TRBJ2-3; TRBD2 is a possible D gene (5 bases). The CDR3 contains 13 residues. From germline, CDR1 is KGHDR and CDR2 SFDVKD. Trimming took off 6 bases at V and 1 base at J, with 7 bases between the two ends. The CDR3 region is CATSPAGTDTQYF. The CDR3 bases are TGTGCCACCAGTCCAGCGGGCACAGATACGCAGTATTTT.

The V call is TRBV9, the J call TRBJ1-4, with 8 positions matching TRBD1. CDR3 length: 15 residues. CDR1 is SGDLS, CDR2 YYNGEE, per germline. The junction had 1 base not matched to a gene; V was cut back by 0 bases and J by 3 bases. CDR3 region: CASSVEGQANEKLFF. CDR3 nucleotides: TGTGCCAGCAGCGTAGAGGGACAGGCTAATGAAAAACTGTTTTTT.

The rearrangement uses TRBV9 and TRBJ1-6; TRBD1 aligns across 9 bases. The germline V gene encodes CDR1 SGDLS and CDR2 YYNGEE. Losses at the gene ends were 3 bases for V and 7 bases for J; bases not matched to a gene: 8. The CDR3 is made up of 16 amino acids. The CDR3, as DNA: TGTGCCAGCAGCGCTCCACCCGGGACAGGGAATTCACCCCTCCACTTT. It codes for CASSAPPGTGNSPLHF.

The chain uses TRBV11-2 and TRBJ1-1; D is unclear. This CDR3 is 14 amino acids long. Trimming pared 2 bases from V and 2 bases from J, leaving 9 bases between. Germline V gene data show CDR1 as SGHAT and CDR2 as FQNNGV. The CDR3, as DNA: TGTGCCAGCAGCTTAAGAGGGTTCAACACTGAAGCTTTCTTT. Its protein is CASSLRGFNTEAFF. Using reference TRBV11-2 and TRBJ1-1 for the parts outside the CDR3, the full variable domain is EAGVAQSPRYKIIEKRQSVAFWCNPISGHATLYWYQQILGQGPKLLIQFQNNGVVDDSQLPKDRFSAERLKGVDSTLKIQPAKLEDSAVYLCASSLRGFNTEAFFGQGTRLTVV.

This chain joins TRBV18 and TRBJ2-1, with 9 nucleotides matching TRBD2. The CDR3 is 19 residues long. The V and J ends lost 4 bases and 2 bases, in that order; junction bases with no gene match: 15. CDR1 is KGHSH, CDR2 LQKENI, per germline. The CDR3 reads CASSLTLESGRPPYNEQFF. The CDR3 DNA reads as TGTGCCAGCTCACTAACCCTGGAGAGCGGGAGGCCCCCCTACAATGAGCAGTTCTTC.

The rearrangement links TRBV3-1 (or the pseudogene TRBV3-2) to TRBJ2-5; weak D call: TRBD2 (5 bases). The germline V gene encodes CDR1 LGHDT and CDR2 YNNKEL (reference sequence). The length of the CDR3 is 14 residues. Trimming removed 3 bases at V and 4 bases at J, with 12 bases between. This chain's CDR3 is CASSHGTRVETQYF. In DNA, the CDR3 is TGTGCCAGCAGCCACGGAACTAGGGTAGAGACCCAGTACTTC.

The chain carries TRBV18 and TRBJ2-1; 13 positions agree with TRBD2. Germline loops: CDR1 KGHSH, CDR2 LQKENI. V dropped 4 bases and J dropped 6; count of bases not matched to a gene: 0. This CDR3 is built from 14 residues. CDR3 coding DNA: TGTGCCAGCTCACGGACTAGCGGGAGCAATGAGCAGTTCTTC. Translated: CASSRTSGSNEQFF.

The CDR3 here is CASSLAASGNTDTQYF. The DNA for the CDR3 is TGTGCCAGCAGCTTAGCGGCTAGCGGTAACACAGATACGCAGTATTTT. The V call is TRBV7-6, the J call TRBJ2-3; 7 nucleotides align to TRBD2. CDR1 SGHVS and CDR2 FNYEAQ come from the germline V gene. The V gene end was trimmed by 0 bases and the J gene end by 2 bases; junction bases not matched to a gene: 5. The length of the CDR3 is 16 residues.

The J gene is TRBJ2-1, the V gene TRBV9; 7 bases line up with TRBD1. J lost 6 bases, V lost 4 bases, and 10 bases had no gene match. Germline V gives CDR1 SGDLS, CDR2 YYNGEE. CDR3 size: 15 residues. In DNA, the CDR3 is TGTGCCAGCAGCCCGCTAAATTCAGGGGGCAATGAGCAGTTCTTC. Its protein is CASSPLNSGGNEQFF. Together with reference TRBV9 and TRBJ2-1, the CDR3 gives the full variable domain: DSGVTQTPKHLITATGQRVTLRCSPRSGDLSVYWYQQSLDQGLQFLIQYYNGEERAKGNILERFSAQQFPDLHSELNLSSLELGDSALYFCASSPLNSGGNEQFFGPGTRLTVL.

This chain connects TRBV28 to TRBJ1-5; D remains ambiguous. The CDR3 runs to 14 residues. V was shortened by 6 bases and J by 0 bases, with 9 bases between the two germline ends. CDR1 and CDR2 (germline): MDHEN, SYDVKM. The CDR3 reads CASRNTVSNQPQHF. DNA for the CDR3: TGTGCCAGCAGGAATACAGTTAGCAATCAGCCCCAGCATTTT.

The chain carries TRBV5-4 and TRBJ1-3; a weak D match, TRBD1 (6 bases). CDR1 SGHNT and CDR2 YYREEE come from the germline V gene (reference sequence). The CDR3 extends over 13 amino acids. V was clipped by 3 bases and J by 2 bases, with 6 bases between them. The CDR3 DNA reads as TGTGCCAGCAGCTCAGGGGCTGGAAACACCATATATTTT. Encoded protein: CASSSGAGNTIYF.